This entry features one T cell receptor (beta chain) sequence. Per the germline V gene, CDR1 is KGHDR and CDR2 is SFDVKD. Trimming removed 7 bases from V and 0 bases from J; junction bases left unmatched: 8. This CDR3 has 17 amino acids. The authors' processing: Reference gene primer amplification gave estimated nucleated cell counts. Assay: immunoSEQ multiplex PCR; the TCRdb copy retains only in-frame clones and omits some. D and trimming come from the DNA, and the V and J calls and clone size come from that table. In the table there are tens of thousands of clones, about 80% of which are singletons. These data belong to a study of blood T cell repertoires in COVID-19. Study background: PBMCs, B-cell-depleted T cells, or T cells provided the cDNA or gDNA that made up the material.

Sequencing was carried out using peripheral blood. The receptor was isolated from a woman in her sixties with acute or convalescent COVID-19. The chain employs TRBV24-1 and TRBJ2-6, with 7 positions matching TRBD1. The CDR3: CATSPADRVSGANVLTF. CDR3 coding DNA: TGTGCCACCAGCCCAGCCGACAGGGTCTCTGGGGCCAACGTCCTGACTTTC.